These T cell receptor beta chains were read from a single sample in a study of CD8 T cells in Susac syndrome. TCRdb re-called the immunoSEQ multiplex PCR reads through MiXCR, storing one row per CDR3 protein. The sample lists a few hundred thousand distinct CDR3 sequences, roughly 85% occurring once. Material for sequencing was CD8+ T cells from PBMCs. These receptors were collected from a human donor with multiple sclerosis. The CDR3 runs from the conserved cysteine through the conserved F or W. The D gene is left open where the match is weak. For some rows the clone size is stated as once, few or many, or as a class when expanded; others skip it.

TRBJ2-7,-,-,TRBV27,CASSLIGGLSYEQYF,TGTGCCAGCAGTTTAATCGGAGGGCTATCCTACGAGCAGTACTTC
TRBJ2-4,few,-,TRBV20-1,CSARDLKDSNQYF,TGCAGTGCTAGAGATCTCAAGGACTCGAATCAGTACTTC
TRBJ2-2,-,TRBD2,TRBV29-1,CSVVGGVTGELFF,TGCAGCGTTGTCGGGGGGGTCACCGGGGAGCTGTTTTTT
TRBJ1-1,-,TRBD1,TRBV4-1,CASSQSDRDTEAFF,TGCGCCAGCAGCCAATCCGACAGGGACACTGAAGCCTTCTTT
TRBJ1-1,-,-,TRBV12-3/TRBV12-4,CASSPGTAETEAFF,TGTGCCAGTAGTCCCGGAACCGCGGAGACTGAAGCTTTCTTT
TRBJ2-2,once,-,TRBV14,CASSPPSTTNTGELFF,TGTGCCAGCAGCCCCCCATCGACCACGAACACCGGGGAGCTGTTTTTT
TRBJ2-2,-,-,TRBV6-6,CASSYWARTGELFF,TGTGCCAGCAGTTACTGGGCCCGGACCGGGGAGCTGTTTTTT
TRBJ2-7,-,-,TRBV6-5,CASSYSHGAYEQYF,TGTGCCAGCAGTTACTCACACGGGGCCTACGAGCAGTACTTC
TRBJ2-7,-,-,TRBV5-1,CASSSYDLSTEQYF,TGCGCCAGCAGCTCCTACGATCTCTCAACCGAGCAGTACTTC
TRBJ2-1,-,TRBD1,TRBV7-8,CASSLAGGPAGNEQFF,TGTGCCAGCAGCTTAGCAGGGGGCCCTGCTGGCAATGAGCAGTTCTTC
TRBJ1-1,-,-,TRBV23-1,CASTSGVLETEAFF,TGCGCCAGCACTTCCGGGGTCCTCGAGACTGAAGCTTTCTTT
TRBJ1-2,-,TRBD1,TRBV5-1,CASSFFRGQGYYGYTF,TGCGCCAGCAGCTTCTTCCGAGGACAGGGGTACTATGGCTACACCTTC
TRBJ1-2,-,-,TRBV5-6,CASSLEDSIYGYTF,TGTGCCAGCAGCTTGGAGGACAGCATCTATGGCTACACCTTC
TRBJ2-2,few,-,TRBV18,CASSQGLADTGELFF,TGTGCCAGCTCACAGGGGTTAGCGGACACCGGGGAGCTGTTTTTT
TRBJ1-2,-,-,TRBV27,CASSVTGFGYGYTF,TGTGCCAGCAGTGTTACAGGGTTCGGATATGGCTACACCTTC
TRBJ1-1,-,TRBD1,TRBV11-2,CASSLWDRRLNTEAFF,TGTGCCAGCAGCCTTTGGGACAGACGATTGAACACTGAAGCTTTCTTT
TRBJ1-2,-,TRBD1,TRBV4-1,CASSPPWQGGYGYTF,TGCGCCAGCAGCCCCCCATGGCAGGGGGGTTATGGCTACACCTTC
TRBJ2-5,-,TRBD2,TRBV5-1,CASSLAGASGQETQYF,TGCGCCAGCAGCTTGGCCGGGGCTAGCGGCCAAGAGACCCAGTACTTC
TRBJ2-1,few,-,TRBV11-3,CASSYHTGSVYNEQFF,TGTGCCAGCAGCTATCATACAGGGTCTGTCTACAATGAGCAGTTCTTC
TRBJ1-1,once,-,TRBV30,CAGSGGVLEAFF,TGTGCGGGATCGGGGGGGGTACTTGAAGCTTTCTTT
TRBJ2-1,-,-,TRBV30,CAWSVGANEQFF,TGTGCCTGGAGTGTAGGGGCCAATGAGCAGTTCTTC
TRBJ2-3,-,TRBD2,TRBV20-1,CSARRLAGGRGDPDTQYF,TGCAGTGCTAGACGGCTAGCGGGAGGCCGAGGGGATCCAGATACGCAGTATTTT
TRBJ2-2,once,-,TRBV11-1,CASSLLGNTGELFF,TGTGCCAGCAGCTTATTGGGGAACACCGGGGAGCTGTTTTTT
TRBJ2-5,-,-,TRBV19,CASSIGSPEETQYF,TGTGCCAGTAGTATTGGGAGCCCGGAGGAGACCCAGTACTTC
TRBJ2-1,-,TRBD2,TRBV5-6,CASSRGLAGLTYNEQFF,TGTGCCAGCAGCCGCGGACTAGCGGGGCTTACCTACAATGAGCAGTTCTTC
TRBJ1-5,-,-,TRBV4-1,CASSPLSGAYQPQHF,TGCGCCAGCAGCCCCCTGAGCGGAGCATATCAGCCCCAGCATTTT
TRBJ2-6,-,-,TRBV13,CASTPETFRSGANVLTF,TGTGCCAGCACCCCCGAGACATTCCGCTCTGGGGCCAACGTCCTGACTTTC
TRBJ2-5,-,TRBD1,TRBV7-9,CASSPNAGTDQETQYF,TGTGCCAGCAGCCCTAACGCTGGGACAGACCAAGAGACCCAGTACTTC
TRBJ2-2,-,-,TRBV27,CASSLSVAMVGELFF,TGTGCCAGCAGTTTATCGGTAGCAATGGTCGGGGAGCTGTTTTTT
TRBJ2-1,-,-,TRBV6-6,CASTLGGVNEQFF,TGTGCCAGCACTCTAGGGGGAGTTAATGAGCAGTTCTTC
TRBJ1-2,-,-,TRBV20-1,CSARDANRGPANYGYTF,TGCAGTGCTAGAGATGCTAACCGGGGCCCAGCTAACTATGGCTACACCTTC
TRBJ2-3,few,TRBD2,TRBV10-3,CATTTSGGTDTQYF,TGTGCCACGACGACTAGCGGGGGCACAGATACGCAGTATTTT
TRBJ1-2,-,-,TRBV12-3/TRBV12-4,CASTRTVLDGYTF,TGTGCCAGCACCCGGACCGTGCTTGACGGCTACACCTTC
TRBJ1-1,-,-,TRBV20-1,CSASGGGDTEAFF,TGCAGTGCTAGCGGTGGTGGCGACACTGAAGCTTTCTTT
TRBJ2-7,-,TRBD2,TRBV7-2,CASSPWTSGNTYEQYF,TGTGCCAGCAGCCCTTGGACTAGCGGGAATACCTACGAGCAGTACTTC
TRBJ1-5,-,-,TRBV5-5,CASSRGDQGGNQPQHF,TGTGCCAGCAGCCGCGGGGACCAGGGCGGCAATCAGCCCCAGCATTTT
TRBJ2-7,few,-,TRBV6-1,CASDGTFSYEQYF,TGTGCCAGCGATGGGACGTTCTCCTACGAGCAGTACTTC
TRBJ1-2,-,-,TRBV29-1,CSVGDDDYGYTF,TGCAGCGTTGGGGACGATGACTATGGCTACACCTTC
TRBJ2-7,-,-,TRBV12-3/TRBV12-4,CASSLPDSYEQYF,TGTGCCAGCAGTTTACCTGACAGTTACGAGCAGTACTTC
TRBJ2-1,-,TRBD2,TRBV12-3/TRBV12-4,CASSLSPLAGSPYNEQFF,TGTGCCAGCAGTTTATCCCCCCTAGCGGGGTCCCCCTACAATGAGCAGTTCTTC
TRBJ2-7,-,-,TRBV15,CATRRDASYEQYF,TGTGCCACCAGAAGGGACGCTTCCTACGAGCAGTACTTC
TRBJ2-2,-,-,TRBV20-1,CSARGLEGVNTGELFF,TGCAGTGCTAGAGGCCTAGAAGGGGTTAACACCGGGGAGCTGTTTTTT
TRBJ1-2,-,-,TRBV14,CASSLKTTRLLTYGYTF,TGTGCCAGCAGCCTTAAGACTACGCGGCTCCTAACGTATGGCTACACCTTC
TRBJ2-7,-,-,TRBV20-1,CSARDYQSSYEQYF,TGCAGTGCTAGGGACTATCAAAGCTCCTACGAGCAGTACTTC
TRBJ2-7,-,-,TRBV10-2,CASADYEQYF,TGCGCCAGCGCCGATTACGAGCAGTACTTC
TRBJ2-2,-,-,TRBV2,CASSEARGELFF,TGTGCCAGCAGTGAAGCTCGCGGGGAGCTGTTTTTT
TRBJ2-1,-,TRBD2,TRBV6-5,CASSYSTSAHFYNEQFF,TGTGCCAGCAGTTACTCGACTAGCGCCCACTTTTACAATGAGCAGTTCTTC
TRBJ2-3,-,TRBD2,TRBV27,CASSGLAVGDTQYF,TGTGCCAGCAGCGGACTAGCGGTTGGAGATACGCAGTATTTT
TRBJ1-2,few,-,TRBV27,CASSFGADYGYTF,TGTGCCAGCAGTTTTGGGGCAGACTATGGCTACACCTTC
TRBJ2-7,-,-,TRBV19,CASSTEDPYGQYF,TGTGCCAGTAGTACGGAAGATCCCTACGGGCAGTACTTC